A single sample gave rise to the 29 T cell receptor beta chains below, sequenced in a study of T cell responses to AZD1222 COVID-19 vaccine. The method was immunoSEQ multiplex PCR; TCRdb's version includes in-frame clones alone and lacks a portion of them. The table records 85,000 to 110,000 clones, 91% of them present only once. The sequences come from peripheral blood, collected on day 0 of AZD1222 vaccination. All receptors come from an adult in good health.

The V and J genes are TRBV5-1 and TRBJ2-5, with 8 bases fitting TRBD1. CDR1 is SGHRS and CDR2 is YFSETQ in the germline V gene. This CDR3 contains 13 residues. V trimming: 6 bases; J trimming: 8 bases; junction bases outside the gene matches: 9. The CDR3 DNA is TGCGCCAGCAACATTATCAGGGGGCTTACCCAGTACTTC. It translates to CASNIIRGLTQYF.

The CDR3 DNA reads TGTGCCAGCAGCCAAGAAAGGCCAAATGGTTGTAAACTGTTTTTT. Amino acid sequence: CASSQERPNGCKLFF. V gene TRBV3-1 (or the pseudogene TRBV3-2) combines with J gene TRBJ1-4; D uncertain. Germline CDR1 LGHDT, CDR2 YNNKEL (reference sequence). Trimming shortened V by 0 bases and J by 11 bases, and 16 bases separated the two germline ends. This CDR3 is 15 amino acids long.

The chain combines TRBV6-2 or TRBV6-3 with TRBJ2-7, with a possible D match to TRBD2 (6 bases). This CDR3 spans 11 amino acids. Germline V gene sequence: CDR1 MNHEY, CDR2 SVGEGT. V was cut by 0 bases and J by 13 bases, with 10 bases left in between. The CDR3 nucleotides are TGTGCCAGCAGTTACTCGGAGGGGCAATACTTC. This sequence encodes CASSYSEGQYF.

V usage is TRBV12-3 or TRBV12-4 and J usage is TRBJ1-2, with 7 bases that match TRBD1. The CDR3 sequence is 13 residues long. Losses at the gene ends were 6 bases for V and 3 bases for J; bases not matched to a gene: 4. The CDR3 spells CASRSGGDYGYTF. The CDR3, as DNA: TGTGCCAGCAGGTCAGGGGGGGACTATGGCTACACCTTC.

The rearrangement uses TRBV18 and TRBJ2-5, with D uncertain. Per germline, CDR1 KGHSH and CDR2 LQKENI. The CDR3 sequence is 16 residues long. Trimming removed 3 bases from V and 1 base from J, with 15 bases in between. CDR3 sequence: CASSPVTGGTQETQYF. The CDR3 nucleotides are TGTGCCAGCTCACCCGTTACGGGTGGAACCCAAGAGACCCAGTACTTC.

V and J are TRBV4-3 and TRBJ2-7; D not certain. Trimming took 0 bases from V and 0 from J, leaving 9 bases between them. The CDR3 contains 15 residues. Germline V lookup: CDR1 LGHNA, CDR2 YSLEER. CDR3 DNA sequence: TGCGCCAGCAGCCAAGAATTAAAAAGCTCCTACGAGCAGTACTTC. Its translation is CASSQELKSSYEQYF.

V and J are TRBV7-2 and TRBJ2-7, with TRBD1 identical over 7 bases. The V gene's germline CDR1 is SGHTA and CDR2 FQGNSA. The J segment lost 3 bases and the V segment lost 5 bases, leaving 7 bases of the junction unmatched. This CDR3 is 14 amino acids long. The CDR3 bases are TGTGCCAGCAGCGGTAGACAGGGAAACTACGAGCAGTACTTC. Its translation: CASSGRQGNYEQYF.

In this sample, this clone turned up once. The chain carries TRBV30 and TRBJ1-2; 8 nucleotides agree with TRBD1. Losses at the gene ends were 2 bases for V and 6 bases for J; bases not matched to a gene: 11. This CDR3 has 15 amino acids. Germline-derived CDR1 and CDR2 are GTSNPN and SVGIG (reference sequence). CDR3 in amino acids: CAWSPNQDRANGYTF. DNA for the CDR3: TGTGCCTGGAGTCCTAACCAGGACAGGGCCAATGGCTACACCTTC.

The chain uses TRBV6-5 and TRBJ1-1, with TRBD1 matching 8 bases. The CDR3 consists of 12 residues. Germline V gene sequence: CDR1 MNHEY, CDR2 SVGAGI. V lost 4 bases and J lost 10; bases outside the gene matches: 5. The CDR3 here is CASSSRTGPAFF. In DNA, the CDR3 is TGTGCCAGCAGTTCCCGGACAGGGCCAGCTTTCTTT.

V gene TRBV5-8 combines with J gene TRBJ2-7; D gene uncertain. CDR3 length equals 11 residues. Germline lookup yields CDR1 SGHTS and CDR2 YDEGEE. Between the trimmed V and J ends, which lost 5 bases and 6 bases, there was a span of 9 bases. This CDR3 is CASSLPIEQYF. The CDR3 DNA sequence: TGTGCCAGCAGTTTGCCAATCGAGCAGTACTTC.

The chain employs TRBV28 and TRBJ1-3, with D perhaps TRBD1 (5 bases). Germline V gene data show CDR1 as MDHEN and CDR2 as SYDVKM. V was trimmed by 5 bases and J by 0 bases, leaving 17 bases between them. This CDR3 region has 17 residues. CDR3 sequence: CASSPQGVTNSGNTIYF. For the CDR3, the DNA is TGTGCCAGCAGTCCCCAGGGAGTAACGAACTCTGGAAACACCATATATTTT. Full variable domain (outside the CDR3, taken from reference TRBV28 and TRBJ1-3): DVKVTQSSRYLVKRTGEKVFLECVQDMDHENMFWYRQDPGLGLRLIYFSYDVKMKEKGDIPEGYSVSREKKERFSLILESASTNQTSMYLCASSPQGVTNSGNTIYFGEGSWLTVV.

This chain links TRBV13 with TRBJ2-7, with D possibly matching TRBD2 (5 bases). Germline-derived CDR1 and CDR2 are PRHDT and FYEKMQ (reference sequence). V was cut by 4 bases and J by 2 bases, with 24 bases left in between. This CDR3 has 18 amino acids. The CDR3 bases are TGTGCCAGCAGCTCCCTCGGGGTGGACCGCGGCGCAACCTACGAGCAGTACTTC. Translating it yields CASSSLGVDRGATYEQYF.

The chain uses TRBV6-2 or TRBV6-3 and TRBJ1-1; D possibly corresponds to TRBD1 (5 bases). This CDR3 comprises 13 residues. V lost 7 bases, J lost 5 bases, and 14 bases lay in between. Per the germline V gene, CDR1 is MNHEY and CDR2 is SVGEGT. In DNA, the CDR3 is TGTGCCAGCACCCCCGAGGGACGGACTGAAGCTTTCTTT. Residues: CASTPEGRTEAFF.

V gene TRBV5-1 combines with J gene TRBJ2-3; possible D gene TRBD1, 6 bases. This CDR3 comprises 16 residues. The V end was cut by 1 base, the J end by 1 base, with 13 bases between. In germline, CDR1 is SGHRS, CDR2 YFSETQ. The CDR3 region has the DNA TGCGCCAGCAGCTTGAATCCACAGGGTCGCACAGATACGCAGTATTTT. It translates to CASSLNPQGRTDTQYF.

This rearrangement joins TRBV19 to TRBJ1-1; the D gene is possibly TRBD1 (6 bases). The V gene lost 5 bases and the J gene lost 4 bases, with 23 bases spanning the gap. The CDR3 covers 17 residues. Germline V gives CDR1 LNHDA, CDR2 SQIVND (reference sequence). This chain's CDR3 is CASSLLTGLPGGTEAFF. CDR3 nucleotide sequence: TGTGCCAGTAGTTTACTGACAGGTTTGCCGGGGGGCACTGAAGCTTTCTTT.

Only one count was recorded for this clone. This sequence joins TRBV9 and TRBJ2-3, with 8 bases lining up with TRBD2. Trimming at V came to 0 bases and at J to 3 bases, leaving 9 bases not matched to a gene. Germline values: CDR1 SGDLS, CDR2 YYNGEE. This CDR3 spans 17 amino acids. This chain's CDR3 is CASSVGFLAGFTDTQYF. The CDR3 DNA sequence: TGTGCCAGCAGCGTAGGTTTCCTAGCGGGCTTTACAGATACGCAGTATTTT.

The gene calls are TRBV27 and TRBJ2-5; D uncertain. CDR1 is MNHEY, CDR2 SMNVEV, per germline (reference sequence). Deletions cut 9 bases from V and 6 bases from J, with 5 bases between. CDR3 length equals 9 residues. This chain's CDR3 is CARDKTQYF. CDR3 nucleotides: TGTGCCAGGGATAAGACCCAGTACTTC.

The chain has TRBV6-5 and TRBJ2-7; maybe TRBD1 (6 bases). The V end lost 5 bases, the J end lost 3 bases, and 17 bases lay between the germline ends. CDR1 MNHEY and CDR2 SVGAGI come from the germline V gene. CDR3 length: 15 amino acids. CDR3 coding DNA: TGTGCCAGCAGTCGTGGACAGAGCTCACGCTACGAGCAGTACTTC. It encodes CASSRGQSSRYEQYF.

The V call is TRBV16, the J call TRBJ1-1, with 7 bases lining up with TRBD1. Germline CDR1 and CDR2: KGHSY and FQNENV. V was pared by 2 bases and J by 5 bases, with 8 bases of the junction left unmatched. The CDR3 totals 15 residues. The CDR3 region has the DNA TGTGCCAGCAGCCAAAACAGGGGAAAGGGGACTGAAGCTTTCTTT. Translated: CASSQNRGKGTEAFF.

The chain combines TRBV4-2 with TRBJ2-3; D is perhaps TRBD1 or TRBD2 (5 bases each). This CDR3 region has 13 residues. The V end lost 2 bases, the J end lost 7 bases, and 10 bases lay between the germline ends. The V gene's germline CDR1 is LGHNA and CDR2 YNFKEQ. The CDR3 coding sequence is TGTGCCAGCAGCCAACCGGGGCTATATACGCAGTATTTT. Translation gives CASSQPGLYTQYF.

The chain uses TRBV7-2 and TRBJ1-4, with D unresolved. V was clipped by 3 bases and J by 4 bases, with 12 bases between them. CDR1 SGHTA and CDR2 FQGNSA come from the germline V gene. The CDR3 length is 15 residues. The CDR3 sequence is CASSFQPGLNEKLFF. As DNA, the CDR3 is TGTGCCAGCAGCTTTCAACCTGGGCTTAATGAAAAACTGTTTTTT. Full variable domain (missing parts from reference TRBV7-2 and TRBJ1-4): GAGVSQSPSNKVTEKGKDVELRCDPISGHTALYWYRQSLGQGLEFLIYFQGNSAPDKSGLPSDRFSAERTGGSVSTLTIQRTQQEDSAVYLCASSFQPGLNEKLFFGSGTQLSVL.

V is TRBV12-2 and J is TRBJ1-5; TRBD1, the D gene given by the table, was not confirmed from the DNA. TRBV12-2 is termed a pseudogene. The CDR3 loop spans 17 amino acids. CDR3 sequence reads: CASRLVSRFYRNQPQHF. The DNA for the CDR3 is TGTGCAAGTCGCTTAGTAAGCAGGTTCTACCGCAATCAGCCCCAGCATTTT.

This chain connects TRBV5-1 to TRBJ1-2; no definite D call. Trimming stripped 0 bases from V and 7 bases from J, with 10 bases between. CDR1 and CDR2 from the germline V gene are SGHRS and YFSETQ. The CDR3 covers 13 residues. The CDR3 protein is CASSLVLVGGYTF. The CDR3, as DNA: TGCGCCAGCAGCTTGGTTTTGGTGGGTGGCTACACCTTC.

Only a few counts were recorded for this clone. V and J are TRBV23-1 and TRBJ1-1; TRBD1 agrees at 10 bases. TRBV23-1 counts as an open reading frame of uncertain function. With V trimmed by 4 bases and J by 2 bases, 13 bases remained unmatched. The CDR3 loop spans 18 amino acids. CDR3 in DNA: TGCGCCAGCAGTCGAGGCTCGAGGGACAGGGGATTTAACACTGAAGCTTTCTTT. This gives the protein CASSRGSRDRGFNTEAFF.

The sample holds a few counts of this clone. The rearrangement uses TRBV28 and TRBJ1-2, with TRBD1 matching 8 bases. The CDR3 loop spans 14 amino acids. Germline loops: CDR1 MDHEN, CDR2 SYDVKM. J lost 4 bases, V lost 5 bases, and 6 bases had no gene match. In DNA form, the CDR3 reads TGTGCCAGCAGTACCCGGACAGGGAGCTATGGCTACACCTTC. It yields the protein CASSTRTGSYGYTF.

The chain is built from TRBV6-5 and TRBJ2-7; 9 bases map to TRBD2. V trimming: 5 bases; J trimming: 3 bases; junction bases outside the gene matches: 5. Per the germline V gene, CDR1 is MNHEY and CDR2 is SVGAGI. This CDR3 spans 14 amino acids. CDR3: CASSTWTSDYEQYF. CDR3 bases: TGTGCCAGCAGTACCTGGACTAGCGACTACGAGCAGTACTTC.

This sequence joins TRBV28 and TRBJ1-1; D gene ambiguous. In germline, CDR1 is MDHEN, CDR2 SYDVKM. This CDR3 is built from 15 residues. Trimming took 4 bases from V and 3 from J, leaving 15 bases between them. The chain's CDR3 is CASSSPGSGDTEAFF. As DNA, the CDR3 is TGTGCCAGCAGTTCTCCGGGATCTGGGGACACTGAAGCTTTCTTT.

For the CDR3, the DNA is TGTGCCACCTCCCGAAGGGGCGAGCTGTTTTTT. It yields the protein CATSRRGELFF. This chain joins TRBV15 and TRBJ2-2; D may be TRBD1 (5 bases). The length of the CDR3 is 11 residues. CDR1 and CDR2 (germline): LNHNV, YYDKDF (reference sequence). V dropped 8 bases and J dropped 11 bases, with 12 bases sitting between them.

This clone was detected once. The V and J genes are TRBV18 and TRBJ1-5; TRBD1 aligns across 9 bases. The CDR3 consists of 13 residues. With 6 bases clipped from V and 7 bases from J, the junction kept 4 bases outside the gene matches. CDR1 KGHSH and CDR2 LQKENI come from the germline V gene. The CDR3 bases are TGTGCCAGCTCGGGACAGGGTGGGCAGCCCCAGCATTTT. Encoded protein: CASSGQGGQPQHF.